The sequence of this T cell receptor (beta chain) was determined in a study of technical replicates of blood from several donors. The repertoire was sequenced with immunoSEQ multiplex PCR; TCRdb's copy has only in-frame clones and lacks some. This table has tens of thousands of clones, roughly 93% appearing once. The CDR3 totals 11 residues. Trimming shortened V by 3 bases and J by 1 base, and 3 bases separated the two germline ends. Looked up from germline, CDR1 is SQVTM and CDR2 is ANQGSEA. This TCR was sampled from a human donor in good health. This sequence joins TRBV29-1 and TRBJ2-5; no reliable D call. The sample taken for sequencing was T cells isolated from PBMCs. CDR3 nucleotides: TGCAGCGTTGACAGCCAAGAGACCCAGTACTTC. It encodes CSVDSQETQYF.